A single sample is the source of the 7 T cell receptor beta chains below, sequenced in a study of T cells in Graves' hyperthyroidism and ophthalmopathy. Amplified TCR beta CDR3 regions derived from RNA transcripts. HTBI primers were employed in a first-round RT-PCR of the TCR CDR3. One entry per CDR3 protein, called by TCRdb with MiXCR from the multiplex PCR reads. This sample has a few hundred thousand distinct CDR3 sequences, with 20% to 25% found just once. Sample: blood. The receptors stem from a woman between 70 and 85 years old with Graves' ophthalmopathy.

The CDR3 bases are TGTGCCAGCAGCTTGATGGGGACTAGTTTACTCGCTAGCACAGATACGCAGTATTTT. It is translated as CASSLMGTSLLASTDTQYF. The chain uses TRBV11-3 and TRBJ2-3; 8 nucleotides agree with TRBD2. Germline assignment: CDR1 SGHNT and CDR2 YENEEA. V lost 3 bases to trimming and J lost 0 bases; unmatched junction nucleotides: 14. The CDR3 sequence is 19 residues long.

The chain is built from TRBV6-4 and TRBJ2-4; D gene ambiguous. Trimming stripped 3 bases from V and 0 bases from J, with 12 bases between. The CDR3 loop spans 16 amino acids. Germline V gene data show CDR1 as MRHNA and CDR2 as SNTAGT. The CDR3 DNA reads TGTGCCAGCAGTGAAAACAGAGATATAGCCAAAAACATTCAGTACTTC. Protein product: CASSENRDIAKNIQYF.

The chain uses TRBV6-1 and TRBJ1-6, with 7 bases that match TRBD1. Germline lookup yields CDR1 MNHNS and CDR2 SASEGT. This CDR3 is 14 amino acids long. The J segment lost 7 bases and the V segment lost 7 bases, leaving 7 bases of the junction unmatched. The CDR3 bases are TGTGCCAGCACCCGGGACAGCCCCAATTCACCCCTCCACTTT. Protein sequence: CASTRDSPNSPLHF.

This clonotype was seen a handful of times. The rearrangement uses TRBV9 and TRBJ2-2, with D uncertain. The CDR3 extends over 13 amino acids. CDR1 is SGDLS, CDR2 YYNGEE, per germline. The germline V and J ends were trimmed by 3 bases and 6 bases, with 9 bases remaining between them. CDR3 sequence: CASSAGGPGELFF. The CDR3 coding sequence is TGTGCCAGCAGCGCCGGCGGACCCGGGGAGCTGTTTTTT.

This clonotype turned up a few times. The chain has TRBV7-2 and TRBJ2-5, with TRBD1 identical over 9 bases. Germline V CDR1 and CDR2: SGHTA, FQGNSA. The CDR3 has 13 amino acids. DNA of the CDR3: TGTGCAACTAACAGGGGGCAGTTGGAGACCCAGTACTTC. This sequence encodes CATNRGQLETQYF.

This chain joins TRBV9 and TRBJ2-3; TRBD1 agrees at 10 bases. The CDR3 is made up of 18 amino acids. Germline CDR1 reads SGDLS; CDR2 reads YYNGEE. Unmatched junction bases numbered 8, after V lost 0 bases and J lost 1 base. The CDR3 DNA reads TGTGCCAGCAGCGTAGAGCACGGGACAGGGGTCCGCACAGATACGCAGTATTTT. Amino acid sequence: CASSVEHGTGVRTDTQYF.

The chain employs TRBV6-1 and TRBJ2-3; 8 nucleotides line up with TRBD2. Germline CDR1 and CDR2: MNHNS and SASEGT. The V and J ends lost 5 bases and 3 bases, in that order; junction bases with no gene match: 7. The CDR3 is made up of 15 amino acids. This CDR3 reads CASSYQAGATDTQYF. For the CDR3, the DNA is TGTGCCAGCAGTTATCAAGCGGGAGCAACAGATACGCAGTATTTT.